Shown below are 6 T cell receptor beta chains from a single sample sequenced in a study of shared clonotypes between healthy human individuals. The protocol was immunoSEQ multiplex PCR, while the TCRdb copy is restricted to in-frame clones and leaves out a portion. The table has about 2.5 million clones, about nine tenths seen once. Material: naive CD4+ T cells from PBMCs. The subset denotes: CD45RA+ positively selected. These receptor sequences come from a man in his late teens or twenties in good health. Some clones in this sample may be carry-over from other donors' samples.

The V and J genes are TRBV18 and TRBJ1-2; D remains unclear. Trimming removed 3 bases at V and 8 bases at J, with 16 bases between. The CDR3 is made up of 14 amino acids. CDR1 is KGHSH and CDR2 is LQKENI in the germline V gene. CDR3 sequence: CASSPPGPGRGYTF. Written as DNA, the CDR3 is TGTGCCAGCTCACCTCCCGGTCCCGGGAGGGGCTACACCTTC. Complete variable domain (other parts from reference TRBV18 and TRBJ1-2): NAGVMQNPRHLVRRRGQEARLRCSPMKGHSHVYWYRQLPEEGLKFMVYLQKENIIDESGMPKERFSAEFPKEGPSILRIQQVVRGDSAAYFCASSPPGPGRGYTFGSGTRLTVV.

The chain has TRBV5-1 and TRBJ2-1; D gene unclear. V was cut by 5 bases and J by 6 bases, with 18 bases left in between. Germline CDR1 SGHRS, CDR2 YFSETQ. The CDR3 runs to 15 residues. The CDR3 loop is CASSPNWISGNEQFF. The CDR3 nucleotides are TGCGCCAGCAGTCCTAACTGGATCTCGGGCAATGAGCAGTTCTTC.

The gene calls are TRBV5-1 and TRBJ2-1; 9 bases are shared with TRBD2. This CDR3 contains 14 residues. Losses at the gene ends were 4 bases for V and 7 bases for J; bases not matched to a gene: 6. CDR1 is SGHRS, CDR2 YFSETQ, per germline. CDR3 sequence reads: CASSRSGSRNEQFF. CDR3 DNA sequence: TGCGCCAGCAGCCGTAGCGGGAGTCGTAATGAGCAGTTCTTC.

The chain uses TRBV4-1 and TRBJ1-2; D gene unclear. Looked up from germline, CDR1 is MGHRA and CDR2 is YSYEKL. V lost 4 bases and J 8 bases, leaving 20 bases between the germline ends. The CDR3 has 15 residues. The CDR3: CASSLGAVPVEGYTF. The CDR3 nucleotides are TGCGCCAGCAGCCTGGGAGCAGTCCCGGTTGAGGGCTACACCTTC.

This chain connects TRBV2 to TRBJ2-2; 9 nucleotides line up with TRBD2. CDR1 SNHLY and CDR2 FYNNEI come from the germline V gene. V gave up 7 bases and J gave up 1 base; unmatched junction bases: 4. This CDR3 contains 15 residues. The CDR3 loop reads CASTPLAGNTGELFF. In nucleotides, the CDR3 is TGTGCCAGCACCCCACTAGCGGGGAACACCGGGGAGCTGTTTTTT.

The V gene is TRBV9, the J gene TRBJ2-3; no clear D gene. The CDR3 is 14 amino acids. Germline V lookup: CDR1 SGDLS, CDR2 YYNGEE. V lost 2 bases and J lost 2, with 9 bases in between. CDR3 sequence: CASSVVPVTDTQYF. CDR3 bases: TGTGCCAGCAGCGTGGTGCCAGTCACAGATACGCAGTATTTT.